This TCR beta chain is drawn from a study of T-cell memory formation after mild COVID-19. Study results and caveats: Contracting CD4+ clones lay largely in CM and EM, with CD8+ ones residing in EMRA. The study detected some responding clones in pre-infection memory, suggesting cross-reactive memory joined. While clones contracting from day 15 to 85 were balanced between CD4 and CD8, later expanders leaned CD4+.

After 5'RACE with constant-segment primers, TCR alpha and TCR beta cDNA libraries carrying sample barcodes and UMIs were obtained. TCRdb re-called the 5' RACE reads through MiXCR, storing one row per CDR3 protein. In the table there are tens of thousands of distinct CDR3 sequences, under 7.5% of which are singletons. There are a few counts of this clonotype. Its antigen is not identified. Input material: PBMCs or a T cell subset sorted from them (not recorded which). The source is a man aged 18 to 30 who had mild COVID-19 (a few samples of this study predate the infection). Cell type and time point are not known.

The DNA of the CDR3 is TGTGCCAGCAGCCTCCGGGACAGGGGGAACTACACCTTC. Protein product: CASSLRDRGNYTF. This rearrangement joins TRBV3-1 to TRBJ1-2, with 11 bases aligning to TRBD1. The CDR3 spans 13 residues. Trimming at V came to 4 bases and at J to 10 bases, leaving 5 bases not matched to a gene. Germline V lookup: CDR1 LGHDT, CDR2 YNNKEL (reference sequence).